This T cell receptor (beta chain) was sequenced in a study of cytomegalovirus exposure and HLA in healthy donors. Researchers ran the PCR with 60 Vbeta and 13 Jbeta primers. Data came from immunoSEQ multiplex PCR; TCRdb stores just in-frame clones and leaves some out. The profile shows approximately 170,000 clones, approximately 70% of them singletons. Trimming shortened V by 5 bases and J by 3 bases, and 19 bases separated the two germline ends. Germline V CDR1 and CDR2: SGHVS, FQNEAQ. The CDR3 runs to 16 residues. The sample taken for sequencing was PBMCs. The TCR comes from a man younger than 35 in good health and CMV-seropositive. The V and J genes are TRBV7-8 and TRBJ1-2; weak D call: TRBD1 (5 bases). CDR3 nucleotides: TGTGCCAGCAGCGCCCCCAGGGCATCTGGGGACTATGGCTACACCTTC. Residues: CASSAPRASGDYGYTF.